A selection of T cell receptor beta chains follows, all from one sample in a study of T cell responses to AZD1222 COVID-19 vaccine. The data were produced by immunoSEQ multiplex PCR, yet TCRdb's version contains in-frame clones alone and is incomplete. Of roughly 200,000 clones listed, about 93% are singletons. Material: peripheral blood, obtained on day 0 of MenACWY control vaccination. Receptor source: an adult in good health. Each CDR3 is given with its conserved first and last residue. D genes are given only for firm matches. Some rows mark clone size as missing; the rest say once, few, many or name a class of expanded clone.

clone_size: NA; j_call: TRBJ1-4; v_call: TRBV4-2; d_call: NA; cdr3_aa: CASSQGTGSGSKLFF; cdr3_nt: TGTGCCAGCAGCCAAGGAACAGGGAGTGGGAGTAAGCTGTTTTTT
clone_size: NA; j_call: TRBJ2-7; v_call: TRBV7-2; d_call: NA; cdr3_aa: CASSLSGTLSREQYF; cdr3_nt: TGTGCCAGCAGCTTATCCGGGACATTATCTCGCGAGCAGTACTTC
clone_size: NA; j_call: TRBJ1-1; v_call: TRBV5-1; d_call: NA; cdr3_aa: CASSLGQDSEAFF; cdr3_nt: TGCGCCAGCAGCTTGGGCCAAGACTCTGAAGCTTTCTTT
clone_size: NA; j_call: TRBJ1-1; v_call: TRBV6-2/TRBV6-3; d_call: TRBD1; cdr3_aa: CASSYSGQGDTEAFF; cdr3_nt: TGTGCCAGCAGTTACTCCGGACAGGGGGACACTGAAGCTTTCTTT
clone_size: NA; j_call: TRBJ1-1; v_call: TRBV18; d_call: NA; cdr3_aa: CASSLTKEAFF; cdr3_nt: TGTGCCAGCTCGCTAACAAAGGAAGCTTTCTTT
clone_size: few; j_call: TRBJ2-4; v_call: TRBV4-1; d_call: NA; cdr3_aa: CASSPNRAGIQYF; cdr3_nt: TGCGCCAGCAGCCCCAACAGGGCGGGCATTCAGTACTTC
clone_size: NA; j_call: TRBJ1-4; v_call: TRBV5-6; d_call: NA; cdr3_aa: CASSLRAVNEKLFF; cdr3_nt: TGTGCCAGCAGCCTCCGGGCCGTAAATGAAAAACTGTTTTTT
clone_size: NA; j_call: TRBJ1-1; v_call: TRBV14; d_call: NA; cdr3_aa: CASSQVGGNTEAFF; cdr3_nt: TGTGCCAGCAGCCAAGTGGGTGGGAACACTGAAGCTTTCTTT
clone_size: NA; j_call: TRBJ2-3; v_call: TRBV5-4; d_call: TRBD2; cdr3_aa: CASSSGTSGGGDTQYF; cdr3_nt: TGTGCCAGCAGCTCCGGGACTAGCGGGGGAGGGGATACGCAGTATTTT
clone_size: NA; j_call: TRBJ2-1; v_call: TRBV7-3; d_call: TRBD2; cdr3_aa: CASSPIRAGGLNEQFF; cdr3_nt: TGTGCCAGCAGCCCAATCCGTGCGGGGGGGCTGAATGAGCAGTTCTTC
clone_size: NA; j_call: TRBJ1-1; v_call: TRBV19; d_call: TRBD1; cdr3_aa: CASSTNTGTGNTEAFF; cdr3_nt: TGTGCCAGTAGTACCAATACCGGGACAGGGAACACTGAAGCTTTCTTT
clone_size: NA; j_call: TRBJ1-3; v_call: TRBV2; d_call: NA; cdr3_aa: CASSEGRRSGNTIYF; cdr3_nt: TGTGCCAGCAGTGAGGGCAGGCGCTCTGGAAACACCATATATTTT
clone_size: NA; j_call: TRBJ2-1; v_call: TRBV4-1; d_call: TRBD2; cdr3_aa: CASSPRRLAGGRSYNEQFF; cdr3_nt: TGCGCCAGCAGCCCCCGGCGGCTAGCGGGGGGGCGTTCCTACAATGAGCAGTTCTTC
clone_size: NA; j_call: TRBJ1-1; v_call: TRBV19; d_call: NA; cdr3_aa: CASSMAGTEAFF; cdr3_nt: TGTGCCAGTAGTATGGCCGGCACTGAAGCTTTCTTT
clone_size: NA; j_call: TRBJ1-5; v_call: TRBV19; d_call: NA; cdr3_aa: CASSRQGRGNQPQHF; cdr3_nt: TGTGCCAGTAGTCGCCAGGGTAGAGGCAATCAGCCCCAGCATTTT
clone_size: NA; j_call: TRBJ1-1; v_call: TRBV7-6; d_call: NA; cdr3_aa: CASSLEGRNMNTEAFF; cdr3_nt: TGTGCCAGCAGCTTAGAGGGCAGGAACATGAACACTGAAGCTTTCTTT
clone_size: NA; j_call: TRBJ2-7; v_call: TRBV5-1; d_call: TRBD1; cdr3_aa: CASSLASGTGAYEQYF; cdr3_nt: TGCGCCAGCAGCCTGGCCTCCGGGACAGGGGCCTACGAGCAGTACTTC
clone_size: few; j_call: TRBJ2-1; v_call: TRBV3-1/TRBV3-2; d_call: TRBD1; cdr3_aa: CATQDREWDNEQFF; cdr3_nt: TGTGCCACCCAGGACAGGGAGTGGGACAATGAGCAGTTCTTC
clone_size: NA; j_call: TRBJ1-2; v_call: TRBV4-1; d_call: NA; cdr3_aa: CASSQDRGVYGYTF; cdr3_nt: TGCGCCAGCAGCCAAGATCGGGGCGTCTATGGCTACACCTTC
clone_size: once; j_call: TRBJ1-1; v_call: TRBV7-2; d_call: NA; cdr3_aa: CASSLAGLGNTEAFF; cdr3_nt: TGTGCCAGCAGCTTAGCAGGGCTGGGGAACACTGAAGCTTTCTTT
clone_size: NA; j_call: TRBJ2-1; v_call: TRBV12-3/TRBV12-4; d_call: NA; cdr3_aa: CASSFRGLEQFF; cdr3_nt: TGTGCCAGCAGTTTTAGGGGATTGGAGCAGTTCTTC
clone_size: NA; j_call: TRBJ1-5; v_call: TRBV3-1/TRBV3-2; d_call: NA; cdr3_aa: CASSPTTNQPQHF; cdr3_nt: TGTGCCAGCAGCCCCACTACCAATCAGCCCCAGCATTTT
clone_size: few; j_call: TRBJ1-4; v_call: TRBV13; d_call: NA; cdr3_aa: CASSSRGHEKLFF; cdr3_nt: TGTGCCAGCAGCTCCCGGGGGCATGAAAAACTGTTTTTT
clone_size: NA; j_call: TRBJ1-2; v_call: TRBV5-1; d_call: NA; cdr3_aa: CASTGTANYGYTF; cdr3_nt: TGCGCCAGCACCGGGACGGCGAACTATGGCTACACCTTC
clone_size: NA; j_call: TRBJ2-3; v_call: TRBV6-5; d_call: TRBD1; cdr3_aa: CASKTGTVSTDTQYF; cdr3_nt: TGTGCCAGCAAAACCGGGACAGTTAGCACAGATACGCAGTATTTT
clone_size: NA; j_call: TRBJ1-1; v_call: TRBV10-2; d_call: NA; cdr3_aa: CASTQGTEAFF; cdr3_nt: TGCGCCAGCACCCAGGGCACTGAAGCTTTCTTT
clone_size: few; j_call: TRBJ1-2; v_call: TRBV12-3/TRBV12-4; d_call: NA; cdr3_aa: CASSLDTNYGYTF; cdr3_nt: TGTGCCAGCAGTTTGGACACAAACTATGGCTACACCTTC
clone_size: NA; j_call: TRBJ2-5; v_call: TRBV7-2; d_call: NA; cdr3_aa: CASSLGQETQYF; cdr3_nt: TGTGCCAGCAGCTTGGGGCAAGAGACCCAGTACTTC
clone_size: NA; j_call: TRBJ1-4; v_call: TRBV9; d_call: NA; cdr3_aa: CASSPVAQQEKLFF; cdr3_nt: TGTGCCAGCAGCCCGGTGGCCCAACAGGAAAAACTGTTTTTT
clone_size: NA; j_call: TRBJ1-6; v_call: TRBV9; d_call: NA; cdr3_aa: CASSVGAGALGNSPLHF; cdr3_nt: TGTGCCAGCAGCGTAGGAGCGGGGGCGCTGGGCAATTCACCCCTCCACTTT
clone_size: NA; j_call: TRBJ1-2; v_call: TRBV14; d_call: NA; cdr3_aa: CASSQGRARGHNYGYTF; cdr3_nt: TGTGCCAGCAGCCAAGGAAGAGCTAGGGGCCATAACTATGGCTACACCTTC
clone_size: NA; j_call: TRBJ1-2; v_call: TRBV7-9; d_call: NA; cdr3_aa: CASSLGKDYGYTF; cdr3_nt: TGTGCCAGCAGCCTGGGAAAAGACTATGGCTACACCTTC
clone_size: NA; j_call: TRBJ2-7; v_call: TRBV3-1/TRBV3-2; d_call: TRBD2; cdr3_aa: CASSHLAGGYEQYF; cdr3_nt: TGTGCCAGCAGCCATCTAGCGGGGGGCTACGAGCAGTACTTC
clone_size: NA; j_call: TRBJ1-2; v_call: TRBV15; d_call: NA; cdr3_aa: CATSRENYGYTF; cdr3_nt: TGTGCCACCAGCCGAGAAAACTATGGCTACACCTTC
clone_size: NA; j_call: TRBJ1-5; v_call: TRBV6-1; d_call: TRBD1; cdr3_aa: CASSGMDRVGGQPQHF; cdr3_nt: TGTGCCAGCAGTGGCATGGACAGGGTTGGTGGCCAGCCCCAGCATTTT
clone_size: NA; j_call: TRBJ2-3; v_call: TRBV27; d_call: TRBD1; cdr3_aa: CASSLWTGFDTQYF; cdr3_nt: TGTGCCAGCAGTTTGTGGACAGGGTTCGATACGCAGTATTTT
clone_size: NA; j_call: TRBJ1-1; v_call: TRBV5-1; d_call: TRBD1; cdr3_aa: CASSLGQGEAFF; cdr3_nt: TGCGCCAGCAGCTTAGGACAGGGCGAAGCTTTCTTT
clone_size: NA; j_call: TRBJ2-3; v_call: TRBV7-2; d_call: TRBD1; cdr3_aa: CASSLTGGGTDTQYF; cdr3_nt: TGTGCCAGCAGCTTGACAGGGGGCGGGACAGATACGCAGTATTTT
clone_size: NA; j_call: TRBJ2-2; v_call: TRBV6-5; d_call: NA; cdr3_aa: CASTHGGNTGELFF; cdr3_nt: TGTGCCAGCACCCACGGGGGCAACACCGGGGAGCTGTTTTTT
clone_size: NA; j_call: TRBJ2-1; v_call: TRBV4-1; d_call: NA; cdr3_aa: CASSQGSGRGGDEQFF; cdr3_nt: TGCGCCAGCAGCCAAGGGTCGGGGAGAGGAGGAGATGAGCAGTTCTTC
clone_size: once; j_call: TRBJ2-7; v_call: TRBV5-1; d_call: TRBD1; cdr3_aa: CASSLGTGGSYEQYF; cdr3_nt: TGCGCCAGCAGTTTGGGGACAGGGGGATCCTACGAGCAGTACTTC
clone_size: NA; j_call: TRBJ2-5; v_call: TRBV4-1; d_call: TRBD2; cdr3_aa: CASSLSGGPGETQYF; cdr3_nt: TGCGCCAGCAGCTTGAGCGGGGGCCCGGGAGAGACCCAGTACTTC
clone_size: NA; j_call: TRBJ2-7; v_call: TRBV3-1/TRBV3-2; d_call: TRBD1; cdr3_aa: CASSPTGTDIYEQYF; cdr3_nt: TGTGCCAGCAGCCCTACCGGGACAGATATTTACGAGCAGTACTTC